This entry concerns a single T cell receptor beta chain. Antigen unknown. The junction and the germline gene differ at one end; a read error may be behind it. CDR3 size: 13 residues. CDR1 and CDR2 (germline): SGHTA, FQGNSA. This sample was included in a study of blood T cells in healthy people across ages. Study-wide points: PBMCs went unsorted, and a conclusive naive versus antigen-experienced comparison was therefore prevented. Donors of long life had a larger count of naive CD4+ cells and greater diversity than aged donors. The authors considered diversity estimates from one million T cells to be underestimates.

With a J-beta primer mix and a sample-barcoded 5' primer, a second PCR ran about 7 to 12 cycles. Each CDR3 protein is one row after TCRdb ran MiXCR on the 5' RACE reads. Of about 570,000 distinct CDR3 sequences in the sample, 25% to 30% were seen once. This chain connects TRBV7-2 to TRBJ2-5; D not resolved. The sequencing sample was made of blood. The sequence was collected from a woman in her seventies in good health. CDR3 sequence: CASSRTPQGTQYF. As DNA, the CDR3 is TGTGCCAGCAGTCGGACCCCCCAAGGGACCCAGTACTTC.